The 20 T cell receptor beta chains presented below share a single source sample, sequenced in a study of blood T cell repertoires in COVID-19. Sequenced by immunoSEQ multiplex PCR; TCRdb stores in-frame clones only, minus some. The data contain about 370,000 clones, around 90% of them singletons. Source material: peripheral blood. The origin of the receptors is a man aged 18 to 30 with active or convalescent COVID-19.

The chain recombines TRBV7-9 with TRBJ1-4; no clear D gene. The CDR3 runs 15 residues. Germline assignment: CDR1 SEHNR and CDR2 FQNEAQ (reference sequence). Trimming took off 5 bases at V and 4 bases at J, with 14 bases between the two ends. CDR3 residues: CASSPNLRVNEKLFF. In DNA form, the CDR3 reads TGTGCCAGCAGCCCCAACCTGAGGGTTAATGAAAAACTGTTTTTT.

The chain carries TRBV3-1 (or the pseudogene TRBV3-2) and TRBJ2-1; no firm D call. The germline CDR1 and CDR2 sequences are LGHDT and YNNKEL (reference sequence). The CDR3 runs to 15 residues. V lost 0 bases to trimming and J lost 0 bases, with 6 bases between them. The CDR3 DNA reads as TGTGCCAGCAGCCAAGATGGCGGCTCCTACAATGAGCAGTTCTTC. Translating it yields CASSQDGGSYNEQFF.

The rearrangement uses TRBV6-5 and TRBJ2-3; D unresolved. Trimming took 8 bases from V and 4 from J, leaving 19 bases between them. Germline assignment: CDR1 MNHEY and CDR2 SVGAGI. This CDR3 contains 15 residues. CDR3 in amino acids: CASGGISLFSDTQYF. CDR3 coding DNA: TGTGCCAGCGGCGGTATCAGCCTTTTTTCAGATACGCAGTATTTT.

The chain links TRBV19 to TRBJ2-2; TRBD1 matches 10 bases. J gave up 4 bases and V 5 bases, and 4 bases lay outside the gene matches. The CDR3 is made up of 15 amino acids. From germline, CDR1 is LNHDA and CDR2 SQIVND (reference sequence). The CDR3 sequence is CASSPTGGITGELFF. CDR3 bases: TGTGCCAGTAGTCCGACAGGGGGCATCACCGGGGAGCTGTTTTTT.

The chain recombines TRBV24-1 with TRBJ2-1, with D uncertain. Germline CDR1 KGHDR, CDR2 SFDVKD. The CDR3 is made up of 16 amino acids. V was shortened by 1 base and J by 10 bases, with 19 bases between the two germline ends. Here the CDR3 reads CATSDLKRSDEYEQFF. The DNA of the CDR3 is TGTGCCACCAGTGATTTAAAGAGGTCGGATGAATACGAGCAGTTCTTC.

The V call is TRBV27, the J call TRBJ2-7; 7 bases match TRBD2. Germline values: CDR1 MNHEY, CDR2 SMNVEV (reference sequence). The trim removed 8 bases at V and 3 bases at J, leaving 10 bases unmatched. There are 14 residues in the CDR3. Here the CDR3 reads CASGPGGSGYEQYF. CDR3 in DNA: TGTGCCAGCGGACCGGGGGGTAGCGGCTACGAGCAGTACTTC.

The chain carries TRBV3-1 (or the pseudogene TRBV3-2) and TRBJ2-3; 7 bases are a match to TRBD2. The CDR3 is 14 amino acids. The V gene's germline CDR1 is LGHDT and CDR2 YNNKEL (reference sequence). V was clipped by 4 bases and J by 2 bases; unmatched bases: 3. The CDR3 spells CASSRRDYTDTQYF. CDR3 coding DNA: TGTGCCAGCAGCCGCCGGGACTACACAGATACGCAGTATTTT.

The chain employs TRBV2 and TRBJ1-2; 8 bases fit TRBD1. Germline CDR1 SNHLY, CDR2 FYNNEI. The V and J ends lost 7 bases and 6 bases, in that order; junction bases with no gene match: 19. The CDR3 totals 17 residues. CDR3 in amino acids: CASIRDGTGVYLHGYTF. CDR3 DNA sequence: TGTGCCAGCATCAGAGACGGGACAGGCGTCTACTTACATGGCTACACCTTC.

The chain links TRBV5-1 to TRBJ1-5, with D uncertain. The length of the CDR3 is 14 residues. CDR1 SGHRS and CDR2 YFSETQ come from the germline V gene. Trimming cost V 1 base and J 9 bases, with 14 bases left between them. The CDR3: CASSLFGDGGPQHF. In nucleotides, the CDR3 is TGCGCCAGCAGCTTGTTCGGCGACGGAGGGCCCCAGCATTTT.

The chain employs TRBV4-1 and TRBJ2-7; 8 bases map to TRBD2. Trimming took 2 bases from V and 5 from J; bases not matched to a gene: 23. The length of the CDR3 is 20 residues. Germline V CDR1 and CDR2: MGHRA, YSYEKL. The CDR3 coding sequence is TGCGCCAGCAGCCAATTACCCAGGAAATTGTCCACGGGAGGGCCGGACGAGCAGTACTTC. Protein product: CASSQLPRKLSTGGPDEQYF.

V gene TRBV28 combines with J gene TRBJ1-2; D may be TRBD1 (5 bases). The ends were cut back, 8 bases at V and 0 bases at J, with 13 bases in the middle. CDR3 length: 14 amino acids. Looked up from germline, CDR1 is MDHEN and CDR2 is SYDVKM. The CDR3 sequence: CASGAAGANYGYTF. The CDR3 DNA reads as TGTGCCAGCGGGGCGGCGGGGGCTAACTATGGCTACACCTTC.

V is TRBV27 and J is TRBJ2-2; no reliable D call. V was cut by 6 bases and J by 1 base, with 6 bases left in between. CDR3 length equals 13 residues. CDR1 and CDR2 from the germline V gene are MNHEY and SMNVEV (reference sequence). The CDR3 nucleotides read TGTGCCAGCAGCCCCCAGAACACCGGGGAGCTGTTTTTT. Translation: CASSPQNTGELFF.

This chain connects TRBV12-3 or TRBV12-4 to TRBJ2-7; D is unresolved. The CDR3 has 13 amino acids. V shed 1 base and J shed 0 bases, with 4 bases lying between them. Here the CDR3 DNA reads TGTGCCAGCAGTTTAGTCAGCTCCTACGAGCAGTACTTC. Translated, it gives CASSLVSSYEQYF.

Turning to this clone: The identical CDR3 is also encoded by other nucleotide sequences in the sample. The chain carries TRBV9 and TRBJ2-1; the D is unclear. V was shortened by 0 bases and J by 0 bases, with 7 bases between the two germline ends. This CDR3 is 15 amino acids long. CDR1 and CDR2 (germline): SGDLS, YYNGEE. CDR3 in amino acids: CASSVAYSSYNEQFF. The CDR3 nucleotides are TGTGCCAGCAGCGTAGCGTACAGCTCCTACAATGAGCAGTTCTTC.

The J gene is TRBJ2-7, the V gene TRBV5-1, with a weak D call TRBD1 (6 bases). CDR3 length equals 15 residues. With 4 bases removed from V and 2 bases from J, the gap between germline ends came to 16 bases. Germline lookup yields CDR1 SGHRS and CDR2 YFSETQ. The CDR3 DNA sequence: TGCGCCAGCAGCGCTTGGATTGAGGGGGCCTACGAGCAGTACTTC. Translation: CASSAWIEGAYEQYF.

In DNA, the CDR3 is TGTGCCAGCAGTGCCCTACAGAATTCACCCCTCCACTTT. Protein sequence: CASSALQNSPLHF. This chain joins TRBV25-1 and TRBJ1-6; D is ambiguous. Trimming pared 4 bases from V and 7 bases from J, leaving 8 bases between. The CDR3 totals 13 residues. Germline CDR1 is MGHDK and CDR2 is SYGVNS.

The rearrangement links TRBV5-1 to TRBJ1-1; tentatively, D is TRBD1 (5 bases). The CDR3 length is 13 residues. Per the germline V gene, CDR1 is SGHRS and CDR2 is YFSETQ. V was clipped by 3 bases and J by 1 base, with 7 bases between them. In DNA, the CDR3 is TGCGCCAGCAGCTATACAGGGAACACTGAAGCTTTCTTT. Translated, it gives CASSYTGNTEAFF.

The chain links TRBV4-3 to TRBJ1-2; 9 bases agree with TRBD1. With V trimmed by 4 bases and J by 8 bases, 5 bases remained unmatched. Germline V gives CDR1 LGHNA, CDR2 YSLEER. The CDR3 is made up of 13 amino acids. CDR3 nucleotide sequence: TGCGCCAGCAGCCCGAGGGACAGGGCGGGCTACACCTTC. Protein: CASSPRDRAGYTF.

The rearrangement links TRBV7-9 to TRBJ1-2; 8 bases line up with TRBD1. The CDR3 has 15 amino acids. The trim removed 2 bases at V and 4 bases at J, leaving 6 bases unmatched. Germline CDR1 and CDR2: SEHNR and FQNEAQ (reference sequence). Here the CDR3 reads CASSLFADRGYGYTF. DNA of the CDR3: TGTGCCAGCAGCTTATTTGCAGACAGGGGCTATGGCTACACCTTC.

CDR3 loop: CASSQDRTVSQPQHF. In DNA, the CDR3 is TGTGCCAGCAGCCAAGATCGAACAGTCAGCCAGCCCCAGCATTTT. The chain joins TRBV3-1 (or the pseudogene TRBV3-2) to TRBJ1-5; no firm D call. Germline V lookup: CDR1 LGHDT, CDR2 YNNKEL (reference sequence). The V and J ends lost 0 bases and 7 bases respectively, with 13 bases between them. This CDR3 contains 15 residues.